The 27 T cell receptor beta chains listed next were all sequenced from one sample in a study of T cell responses to AZD1222 COVID-19 vaccine. Some clones are missing from TCRdb's copy, which holds only in-frame ones; the method was immunoSEQ multiplex PCR. This sample carries roughly 140,000 clones, roughly 90% of them seen once, and the ten largest clones take approximately 4.5%. The sequenced sample was peripheral blood, obtained on day 0 of AZD1222 vaccination. Source of these receptors: an adult in good health.

Here the CDR3 DNA reads TGTGCCAGCAGTTCCACAGGGATTACTGAAGCTTTCTTT. Translation gives CASSSTGITEAFF. The chain employs TRBV12-3 or TRBV12-4 and TRBJ1-1; TRBD1 might be the D (6 bases). Trimming cost V 4 bases and J 5 bases, with 11 bases left between them. The CDR3 covers 13 residues.

The chain uses TRBV4-2 and TRBJ2-1; D is ambiguous. Deletions cut 4 bases from V and 5 bases from J, with 18 bases between. The CDR3 is made up of 16 amino acids. The germline CDR1 and CDR2 sequences are LGHNA and YNFKEQ. CDR3 region: CASSPPGRKENNEQFF. Here the CDR3 DNA reads TGTGCCAGCAGCCCCCCCGGGCGCAAGGAGAACAATGAGCAGTTCTTC.

V usage is TRBV4-1 and J usage is TRBJ2-5; TRBD1 is a possible D gene (7 bases). Germline-derived CDR1 and CDR2 are MGHRA and YSYEKL. The CDR3 loop spans 15 amino acids. Trimming shortened V by 1 base and J by 5 bases, and 14 bases separated the two germline ends. The CDR3 sequence is CASSQASRGRETQYF. In nucleotides, the CDR3 is TGCGCCAGCAGCCAAGCGAGCAGGGGGAGGGAGACCCAGTACTTC.

The chain uses TRBV6-4 and TRBJ2-3, with TRBD2 identical over 10 bases. Looked up from germline, CDR1 is MRHNA and CDR2 is SNTAGT. This CDR3 has 15 amino acids. Trimming removed 5 bases from V and 3 bases from J; junction bases left unmatched: 5. The CDR3 protein is CASSPAGLATDTQYF. The CDR3 DNA reads TGTGCCAGCAGTCCCGCGGGACTAGCGACAGATACGCAGTATTTT.

This clone was counted only a few times. The chain uses TRBV10-1 and TRBJ1-2; the D is unclear. Germline V CDR1 and CDR2: WNHNN, SYGVQD (reference sequence). The germline V and J ends were trimmed by 5 bases and 4 bases, with 8 bases remaining between them. The CDR3 is 12 residues long. CDR3 sequence: CASSNTVYGYTF. The CDR3 DNA is TGCGCCAGCAGTAACACAGTCTATGGCTACACCTTC.

This chain uses TRBV6-5 with TRBJ2-5; D may match TRBD1 or TRBD2 (6 bases each). V dropped 8 bases and J dropped 2 bases, with 15 bases sitting between them. Germline V gene sequence: CDR1 MNHEY, CDR2 SVGAGI. The CDR3 runs to 14 residues. The CDR3 bases are TGTGCCAGCTCTAGACGGGGGCCACAAGAGACCCAGTACTTC. This sequence encodes CASSRRGPQETQYF.

The gene calls are TRBV10-3 and TRBJ1-1; D may be TRBD1 (5 bases). Trimming took 2 bases from V and 0 from J, leaving 13 bases between them. The germline gives CDR1 ENHRY, CDR2 SYGVKD. The length of the CDR3 is 16 residues. CDR3 in DNA: TGTGCCATCAGTGAGGGTTTGGGGGAAATGAACACTGAAGCTTTCTTT. Its translation: CAISEGLGEMNTEAFF.

The CDR3 here is CASSLHSLPYGYTF. The CDR3 DNA reads TGTGCCAGCAGTTTACACAGCCTCCCCTATGGCTACACCTTC. The J gene is TRBJ1-2, the V gene TRBV6-5, with D unclear. Trimming shortened V by 4 bases and J by 4 bases, and 13 bases separated the two germline ends. Germline V lookup: CDR1 MNHEY, CDR2 SVGAGI. The CDR3 has 14 amino acids.

This clone was detected once. The V and J genes are TRBV4-2 and TRBJ1-1; the D is unclear. Per the germline V gene, CDR1 is LGHNA and CDR2 is YNFKEQ. The V end was cut by 0 bases, the J end by 7 bases, with 12 bases between. CDR3 size: 14 residues. Here the CDR3 DNA reads TGTGCCAGCAGCCAAGATGGTACAGAGCTTGAAGCTTTCTTT. Its translation: CASSQDGTELEAFF.

The chain combines TRBV30 with TRBJ2-3; no clear D gene. V lost 3 bases and J lost 7, with 23 bases in between. Germline CDR1 reads GTSNPN; CDR2 reads SVGIG (reference sequence). This CDR3 has 16 residues. The CDR3 spells CAWSQLTGSPRNTQYF. As DNA, the CDR3 is TGTGCCTGGAGCCAACTGACTGGCAGCCCAAGGAATACGCAGTATTTT.

The chain has TRBV2 and TRBJ2-1; 12 bases align to TRBD2. This CDR3 comprises 16 residues. Germline CDR1 SNHLY, CDR2 FYNNEI. V shed 3 bases and J 2 bases; nucleotides not matched to a gene: 2. The CDR3 reads CASSDTSGRTYNEQFF. Here the CDR3 DNA reads TGTGCCAGCAGTGATACTAGCGGGAGGACCTACAATGAGCAGTTCTTC. Full variable domain (remainder filled in from reference TRBV2 and TRBJ2-1): EPEVTQTPSHQVTQMGQEVILRCVPISNHLYFYWYRQILGQKVEFLVSFYNNEISEKSEIFDDQFSVERPDGSNFTLKIRSTKLEDSAMYFCASSDTSGRTYNEQFFGPGTRLTVL.

The chain recombines TRBV4-1 with TRBJ2-7; no reliable D call. V was clipped by 1 base and J by 1 base, with 8 bases between them. In germline, CDR1 is MGHRA, CDR2 YSYEKL. CDR3 length: 14 amino acids. CDR3 amino acids: CASSQGVFSYEQYF. CDR3 nucleotide sequence: TGCGCCAGCAGCCAAGGGGTTTTTTCCTACGAGCAGTACTTC.

The rearrangement links TRBV6-6 to TRBJ1-1; D is unresolved. The germline V gene encodes CDR1 MNHNY and CDR2 SVGAGI (reference sequence). Trimming shortened V by 2 bases and J by 7 bases, and 5 bases separated the two germline ends. The CDR3 runs 11 residues. CDR3 in DNA: TGTGCCAGCAGTTACGGGATTGAAGCTTTCTTT. Translated: CASSYGIEAFF.

The chain uses TRBV12-3 or TRBV12-4 and TRBJ1-5; a possible D gene is TRBD1 (5 bases). The CDR3 sequence is 12 residues long. V was trimmed by 5 bases and J by 7 bases, leaving 9 bases between them. Here the CDR3 reads CASSPGVQPQHF. The CDR3 DNA follows: TGTGCCAGCAGTCCGGGGGTACAGCCCCAGCATTTT.

The chain employs TRBV30 and TRBJ1-2; a possible D gene is TRBD1 (6 bases). Looked up from germline, CDR1 is GTSNPN and CDR2 is SVGIG (reference sequence). The CDR3 runs to 15 residues. Trimming took off 0 bases at V and 0 bases at J, with 11 bases between the two ends. In nucleotides, the CDR3 is TGTGCCTGGAGTGTAACAGGGCGGGCTAACTATGGCTACACCTTC. Protein product: CAWSVTGRANYGYTF.

The chain joins TRBV11-2 to TRBJ1-2, with TRBD1 as a possible D gene (5 bases). The CDR3 is 16 residues long. Germline lookup yields CDR1 SGHAT and CDR2 FQNNGV. Trimming stripped 5 bases from V and 6 bases from J, with 22 bases between. CDR3 sequence (DNA): TGTGCCAGCAGCCCTCTCCGGGGCGCGATGGCTGATGGCTACACCTTC. This sequence encodes CASSPLRGAMADGYTF.

The chain has TRBV19 and TRBJ1-1; no definite D call. Germline V gene data show CDR1 as LNHDA and CDR2 as SQIVND (reference sequence). The CDR3 extends over 13 amino acids. V was shortened by 3 bases and J by 5 bases, with 10 bases between the two germline ends. CDR3 loop: CASSISTRTEAFF. In DNA form, the CDR3 reads TGTGCCAGTAGTATTAGTACAAGAACTGAAGCTTTCTTT.

This chain links TRBV7-9 with TRBJ1-6, with TRBD1 matching over 7 bases. J gave up 8 bases and V 1 base, and 14 bases lay outside the gene matches. There are 18 residues in the CDR3. Germline loops: CDR1 SEHNR, CDR2 FQNEAQ (reference sequence). The CDR3 sequence: CASSLGLRTGKEDSPLHF. For the CDR3, the DNA is TGTGCCAGCAGCTTAGGTCTCCGGACAGGCAAAGAGGATTCACCCCTCCACTTT.

The chain employs TRBV12-3 or TRBV12-4 and TRBJ2-7; D is undetermined. CDR3 length: 13 amino acids. V lost 5 bases, J lost 4 bases, and 12 bases lay in between. The DNA of the CDR3 is TGTGCCAGCAGTCACGCCGAACCTTACGAGCAGTACTTC. Its protein product is CASSHAEPYEQYF.

The gene calls are TRBV4-1 and TRBJ1-5; D is unresolved. The length of the CDR3 is 12 residues. Germline V gene data show CDR1 as MGHRA and CDR2 as YSYEKL. Trimming cost V 0 bases and J 7 bases, with 4 bases left between them. The CDR3 DNA reads as TGCGCCAGCAGCCAAGATGGACAGCCCCAGCATTTT. Residues: CASSQDGQPQHF.

V usage is TRBV30 and J usage is TRBJ2-3, with a possible D match to TRBD2 (7 bases). The length of the CDR3 is 16 residues. Germline V CDR1 and CDR2: GTSNPN, SVGIG (reference sequence). V dropped 0 bases and J dropped 5 bases, with 18 bases sitting between them. The CDR3 bases are TGTGCCTGGAGTGTAACTCGCGGGGGCCCGATAGATACGCAGTATTTT. Translation gives CAWSVTRGGPIDTQYF.

The chain carries TRBV4-1 and TRBJ2-5; 7 bases map to TRBD1. After removal of 2 bases from V and 1 base from J, the junction contained 4 bases not matched to a gene. Germline CDR1 is MGHRA and CDR2 is YSYEKL. CDR3 length: 15 amino acids. The CDR3 coding sequence is TGCGCCAGCAGCCAAACGGACAGGCCCCAAGAGACCCAGTACTTC. Its protein product is CASSQTDRPQETQYF.

This chain links TRBV10-3 with TRBJ1-1; 9 nucleotides match TRBD1. CDR1 and CDR2 from the germline V gene are ENHRY and SYGVKD. V gave up 5 bases and J gave up 1 base; unmatched junction bases: 5. This CDR3 contains 15 residues. CDR3 residues: CAISNPGQGNTEAFF. In nucleotides, the CDR3 is TGTGCCATCAGTAATCCGGGACAGGGGAACACTGAAGCTTTCTTT.

This clone was detected only a few times. V is TRBV7-9 and J is TRBJ1-3; D is unclear. V shed 5 bases and J shed 0 bases, with 14 bases lying between them. The CDR3 runs to 16 residues. The V gene's germline CDR1 is SEHNR and CDR2 FQNEAQ (reference sequence). In DNA, the CDR3 is TGTGCCAGCAGCGCGGCTAGCCGATTCTCTGGAAACACCATATATTTT. It codes for CASSAASRFSGNTIYF.

The chain couples TRBV11-2 to TRBJ2-5, with D hard to call. The ends were cut back, 1 base at V and 4 bases at J, with 7 bases in the middle. Per germline, CDR1 SGHAT and CDR2 FQNNGV. The CDR3 has 13 residues. The CDR3 DNA reads TGTGCCAGCAGCTTAGGGAATCGAGAGACCCAGTACTTC. It is translated as CASSLGNRETQYF.

This chain connects TRBV15 to TRBJ2-7; possible D gene TRBD2, 6 bases. CDR1 LNHNV and CDR2 YYDKDF come from the germline V gene (reference sequence). CDR3 length: 16 amino acids. The ends were cut back, 0 bases at V and 0 bases at J, with 12 bases in the middle. DNA of the CDR3: TGTGCCACCAGCAGAGACGCGGGGCGAAGCTCCTACGAGCAGTACTTC. Protein product: CATSRDAGRSSYEQYF.

The chain employs TRBV7-9 and TRBJ2-7, with no clear D. This CDR3 is 16 amino acids long. The V and J ends lost 1 base and 0 bases respectively, with 13 bases between them. Germline V gives CDR1 SEHNR, CDR2 FQNEAQ (reference sequence). The CDR3 loop is CASSLGTVKSSYEQYF. The CDR3 DNA is TGTGCCAGCAGCTTAGGCACTGTGAAAAGCTCCTACGAGCAGTACTTC.